The 2 T cell receptor beta chains below all came from one sample that was sequenced in a study of blood T cell repertoires in COVID-19. TCRdb keeps only in-frame clones here, not all; method: immunoSEQ multiplex PCR. The table lists about 130,000 clones, roughly nine tenths of them singletons. The sample comprised peripheral blood. These receptors all stem from a man between 45 and 60 years old with COVID-19, enrolled during active disease.

The chain links TRBV2 to TRBJ2-4, with a possible D match to TRBD1 (6 bases). The germline V gene has CDR1 SNHLY and CDR2 FYNNEI. V was pared by 6 bases and J by 7 bases, with 13 bases between. The CDR3 totals 13 residues. CDR3 bases: TGTGCCAGCAGGCAGGGGTCAGAGAACATTCAGTACTTC. Translating gives CASRQGSENIQYF.

This clone was seen a single time. The V call is TRBV20-1, the J call TRBJ2-7; tentative D call: TRBD1 (5 bases). The CDR3 covers 10 residues. Germline assignment: CDR1 DFQATT and CDR2 SNEGSKA (reference sequence). V lost 7 bases, J lost 6 bases, and 10 bases lay in between. The CDR3 nucleotides are TGCAGTGTTTCTAGGGGCGAGCAGTACTTC. Protein sequence: CSVSRGEQYF.